This T cell receptor (delta chain) was identified during a study of γδ T cells in repeated Plasmodium falciparum infection. The study's findings and limits: Waves of new clonotype selection appeared after repeated controlled infections in Vdelta2-negative, largely Vdelta1+, gammadelta T cells. Many TCRgamma sequences overlapped between individuals in stable Vgamma9/Vdelta2+ repertoires.

TCRdb re-called the multiplex PCR reads with CATT. The sample yields roughly 90,000 delta-chain clones, roughly 1.4% seen once. The CDR3 contains 22 residues. Germline V gene lookup returns CDR1 TSWWSYY and CDR2 QGS. In regard to this clone: Antigen specificity is unknown. A far larger clone differs by one base, so this is likely a read error. Additional DNA sequences in this sample encode the identical CDR3.

Vgamma9/Vdelta2+ and Vdelta2-negative gammadelta T cells were flow-sorted from PBMC for bulk sequencing. The TCR comes from a pool of human donors (malaria-infected and uninfected, not separated). This chain connects TRDV1 to TRDJ1, with TRDD3 matching 13 bases. Sequences were obtained from gamma-delta T cells from blood. In DNA, the CDR3 is TGTGCTCTTGGGGAACCTACGGGGATTACTGGGGGATACGCAGCGGGGACCGACAAACTCATCTTT. Translated: CALGEPTGITGGYAAGTDKLIF.